The T cell receptor (beta chain) described here comes from a study of CD8+CD57+ T cells in acquired aplastic anemia. The V end was cut by 1 base, the J end by 0 bases, with 16 bases between. Germline V gene lookup returns CDR1 DFQATT and CDR2 SNEGSKA (reference sequence). The CDR3 totals 17 residues. The study, taken as a whole, reports: The CD8+ Simpson's diversity of patients and controls was not significantly different. Patients and controls were found to share twenty-nine CD8+ CDR3 sequences.

Sequencing was done on patients that had shown CD8+CD57+ cell expansion by flow cytometry. Untreated patients provided the blood samples, with no therapy given before sampling. CDR3 and TCR beta VDJ profiling relied on a genomic DNA template. TCRdb re-called the reads through MiXCR, storing one row per CDR3 protein. The sample consists of roughly 260,000 distinct CDR3 sequences, approximately 45% of them appearing once. In this sample, this clonotype turned up many times. Its antigen remains unknown. This sequence originates from a human donor with aplastic anemia. The V gene is TRBV20-1, the J gene TRBJ2-1, with D unresolved. Specimen: sorted CD4+, CD8+, or CD8+CD57+ T cells (not recorded which) from PBMCs. CDR3 sequence: CSARALIRPISYNEQFF. CDR3 in DNA: TGCAGTGCTAGAGCATTGATCAGACCGATCTCCTACAATGAGCAGTTCTTC.